One sample yielded the 2 T cell receptor beta chains listed below, sequenced in a study of T cells in Graves' hyperthyroidism and ophthalmopathy. RNA transcripts gave rise to amplified TCR beta CDR3 regions. HTBI primers were employed in a first-round RT-PCR of the TCR CDR3. TCRdb processed the multiplex PCR reads anew with MiXCR; each CDR3 protein has one entry. The top ten clones hold roughly 4.5% of a sample with roughly 560,000 distinct CDR3 sequences, 14% to 15% of them seen once. Source material: blood. These receptors all stem from a woman aged 40 to 50 with Graves' ophthalmopathy.

Ten or more counts support this clonotype. The chain joins TRBV28 to TRBJ2-7; no reliable D call. The CDR3 is 16 residues long. V was trimmed by 5 bases and J by 2 bases, leaving 19 bases between them. Germline V gene lookup returns CDR1 MDHEN and CDR2 SYDVKM. The CDR3 loop reads CASSTQETAHPYEQYF. CDR3 nucleotide sequence: TGTGCCAGCAGTACCCAGGAGACCGCTCATCCCTACGAGCAGTACTTC.

This chain links TRBV29-1 with TRBJ1-2; no clear D gene. CDR1 and CDR2 (germline): SQVTM, ANQGSEA. CDR3 length: 11 residues. The V and J ends lost 4 bases and 4 bases respectively, with 7 bases between them. The CDR3 loop reads CSVADSYGYTF. In nucleotides, the CDR3 is TGCAGCGTTGCTGACTCCTATGGCTACACCTTC.